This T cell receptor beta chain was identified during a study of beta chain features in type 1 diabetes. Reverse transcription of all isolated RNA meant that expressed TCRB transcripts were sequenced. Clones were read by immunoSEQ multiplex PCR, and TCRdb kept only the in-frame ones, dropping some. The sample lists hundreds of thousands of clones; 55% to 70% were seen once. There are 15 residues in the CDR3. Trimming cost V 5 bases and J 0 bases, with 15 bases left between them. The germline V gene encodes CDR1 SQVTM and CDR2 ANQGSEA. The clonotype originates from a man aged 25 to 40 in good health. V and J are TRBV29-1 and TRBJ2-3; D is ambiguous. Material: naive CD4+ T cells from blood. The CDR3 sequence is CSVPLRRSSTDTQYF. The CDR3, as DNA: TGCAGCGTTCCCCTCAGGCGTTCTAGCACAGATACGCAGTATTTT.